This is a list of T cell receptor beta chains from one sample in a study of blood T cell repertoires in COVID-19. The table came from immunoSEQ multiplex PCR; TCRdb's copy has only in-frame clones and leaves some out. The repertoire includes some 380,000 clones, about 89% of them detected once, and approximately 1.3% sits in the top ten. What was sequenced was PBMCs or T cells enriched from blood (not recorded which). All receptors come from a man younger than 45 who had recovered from COVID-19. Each CDR3 is given with its conserved first and last residue. The order of the fields is clone size, V gene, D gene, J gene, CDR3 protein, CDR3 DNA. The D gene is left open where the match is weak. Expanded clones get a size class; other rows say once, few or many, or leave the size out.

size: once
V: TRBV7-9
D: .
J: TRBJ2-5
CDR3: CASSPAGPRETQYF
DNA: TGTGCCAGCAGCCCCGCGGGACCACGGGAGACCCAGTACTTC

size: .
V: TRBV7-2
D: .
J: TRBJ1-4
CDR3: CASSLVPRGEKLFF
DNA: TGTGCCAGCAGCTTAGTACCCCGAGGTGAAAAACTGTTTTTT

size: .
V: TRBV10-3
D: .
J: TRBJ2-1
CDR3: CAISENNADEQFF
DNA: TGTGCCATCAGTGAGAATAACGCGGATGAGCAGTTCTTC

size: .
V: TRBV19
D: TRBD1
J: TRBJ1-1
CDR3: CASSMARGTTEAFF
DNA: TGTGCCAGTAGTATGGCCAGGGGGACGACTGAAGCTTTCTTT

size: .
V: TRBV7-2
D: TRBD1
J: TRBJ1-1
CDR3: CASSPTPGQGAEAFF
DNA: TGTGCCAGCAGCCCGACCCCGGGACAGGGTGCTGAAGCTTTCTTT

size: .
V: TRBV18
D: TRBD1
J: TRBJ2-7
CDR3: CASSPPGGKYEQYF
DNA: TGTGCCAGCTCACCACCAGGGGGCAAATACGAGCAGTACTTC

size: .
V: TRBV7-9
D: .
J: TRBJ1-2
CDR3: CASSSLTSSGYGYTF
DNA: TGTGCCAGCAGCTCCCTGACAAGTTCGGGATACGGCTACACCTTC

size: .
V: TRBV9
D: .
J: TRBJ2-3
CDR3: CASSVNPSADTQYF
DNA: TGTGCCAGCAGCGTCAACCCGTCGGCAGATACGCAGTATTTT

size: .
V: TRBV4-3
D: .
J: TRBJ1-4
CDR3: CASSQDRIGAYGEKLFF
DNA: TGCGCCAGCAGCCAAGATAGGATAGGGGCCTACGGGGAAAAACTGTTTTTT

size: few
V: TRBV5-1
D: TRBD1
J: TRBJ2-5
CDR3: CASSPTRGRETQYF
DNA: TGCGCCAGCAGCCCAACCAGGGGGCGGGAGACCCAGTACTTC

size: .
V: TRBV5-1
D: .
J: TRBJ1-1
CDR3: CASSPSSVNTEAFF
DNA: TGCGCCAGCAGCCCTTCGTCTGTGAACACTGAAGCTTTCTTT

size: .
V: TRBV5-1
D: TRBD2
J: TRBJ2-2
CDR3: CASSLDAGDLTGELFF
DNA: TGCGCCAGCAGCTTGGATGCGGGGGACCTGACCGGGGAGCTGTTTTTT

size: .
V: TRBV5-1
D: TRBD2
J: TRBJ2-5
CDR3: CASSLGLAGGQETQYF
DNA: TGCGCCAGCAGCTTGGGGCTAGCGGGGGGACAAGAGACCCAGTACTTC

size: .
V: TRBV30
D: TRBD1
J: TRBJ1-5
CDR3: CASRDRGNQPQHF
DNA: TGTGCCAGCCGGGACAGAGGCAATCAGCCCCAGCATTTT

size: .
V: TRBV19
D: TRBD1
J: TRBJ1-6
CDR3: CASSETPGTGRSNSPLHF
DNA: TGTGCCAGTAGTGAGACCCCCGGGACAGGGAGGAGCAATTCACCCCTCCACTTT

size: .
V: TRBV5-1
D: TRBD1
J: TRBJ1-1
CDR3: CASSFMLAGGAENEAFF
DNA: TGCGCCAGCAGCTTCATGTTGGCAGGGGGCGCCGAGAATGAAGCTTTCTTT

size: .
V: TRBV7-2
D: TRBD1
J: TRBJ1-2
CDR3: CASSSQGQGVGYTF
DNA: TGTGCCAGCAGCTCTCAGGGCCAGGGGGTTGGCTACACCTTC

size: once
V: TRBV21-1
D: .
J: TRBJ1-1
CDR3: CASSKFPGWRGTEAFF
DNA: TGTGCCAGCAGCAAATTCCCGGGTTGGAGGGGCACTGAAGCTTTCTTT

size: .
V: TRBV30
D: .
J: TRBJ2-3
CDR3: CAWSVAGTDTQYF
DNA: TGTGCCTGGAGTGTAGCTGGCACAGATACGCAGTATTTT

size: .
V: TRBV7-9
D: .
J: TRBJ2-1
CDR3: CASPDTSSYNEQFF
DNA: TGTGCCAGTCCAGACACCAGCTCCTACAATGAGCAGTTCTTC

size: once
V: TRBV6-6
D: TRBD1
J: TRBJ1-2
CDR3: CASSPTRGQGIGYGYTF
DNA: TGTGCCAGCAGTCCAACTCGTGGACAGGGAATTGGCTATGGCTACACCTTC

size: .
V: TRBV7-3
D: TRBD1
J: TRBJ2-3
CDR3: CASSSDRANTQYF
DNA: TGTGCCAGCAGCTCCGACAGGGCCAACACGCAGTATTTT

size: .
V: TRBV7-9
D: TRBD1
J: TRBJ2-3
CDR3: CASSPRQGVPTDTQYF
DNA: TGTGCCAGCAGCCCAAGACAGGGGGTGCCCACAGATACGCAGTATTTT

size: .
V: TRBV6-5
D: .
J: TRBJ1-3
CDR3: CASSYSAGSGNTIYF
DNA: TGTGCCAGCAGTTACTCAGCGGGGAGTGGAAACACCATATATTTT

size: .
V: TRBV6-5
D: .
J: TRBJ1-1
CDR3: CASRAGILNTEAFF
DNA: TGTGCCAGCAGGGCAGGGATTTTGAACACTGAAGCTTTCTTT

size: .
V: TRBV7-8
D: .
J: TRBJ1-1
CDR3: CASSPLSEAFF
DNA: TGTGCCAGCAGCCCCCTATCTGAAGCTTTCTTT

size: .
V: TRBV5-6
D: TRBD1
J: TRBJ2-7
CDR3: CASIPRHDRVGYEQYF
DNA: TGTGCCAGCATCCCTCGACACGACAGGGTAGGCTACGAGCAGTACTTC

size: .
V: TRBV2
D: TRBD1
J: TRBJ1-2
CDR3: CASKGQGEYGYTF
DNA: TGTGCCAGCAAGGGGCAGGGGGAGTATGGCTACACCTTC

size: .
V: TRBV29-1
D: .
J: TRBJ1-1
CDR3: CSVEVRQALNTEAFF
DNA: TGCAGCGTTGAAGTGAGACAGGCCTTGAACACTGAAGCTTTCTTT

size: .
V: TRBV2
D: .
J: TRBJ1-1
CDR3: CASSLQGGGTEAFF
DNA: TGTGCCAGCAGCCTACAGGGTGGAGGAACTGAAGCTTTCTTT

size: .
V: TRBV7-2
D: TRBD1
J: TRBJ2-1
CDR3: CASSLAWTGVGGEQFF
DNA: TGTGCCAGCAGCTTGGCTTGGACAGGGGTAGGGGGTGAGCAGTTCTTC

size: .
V: TRBV29-1
D: .
J: TRBJ1-2
CDR3: CSVVSPGPGYTF
DNA: TGCAGCGTTGTATCCCCAGGGCCGGGCTACACCTTC

size: .
V: TRBV5-1
D: TRBD1
J: TRBJ1-1
CDR3: CASSFRDRGSLTEAFF
DNA: TGCGCCAGCAGCTTCCGGGACAGGGGAAGTTTGACTGAAGCTTTCTTT

size: .
V: TRBV6-5
D: .
J: TRBJ1-5
CDR3: CASSPTVANQPQHF
DNA: TGTGCCAGCAGTCCCACAGTCGCTAATCAGCCCCAGCATTTT

size: .
V: TRBV3-1/TRBV3-2
D: .
J: TRBJ1-2
CDR3: CASSPGGGNYGYTF
DNA: TGTGCCAGCAGCCCGGGGGGCGGTAACTATGGCTACACCTTC

size: .
V: TRBV6-5
D: TRBD1
J: TRBJ2-7
CDR3: CASRETGQTNEQYF
DNA: TGTGCCAGCAGGGAGACGGGACAGACGAACGAGCAGTACTTC

size: .
V: TRBV7-9
D: .
J: TRBJ1-5
CDR3: CASSETGISNQPQHF
DNA: TGTGCCAGCAGCGAGACGGGGATTAGCAATCAGCCCCAGCATTTT

size: .
V: TRBV5-1
D: .
J: TRBJ1-1
CDR3: CASSLRFSQGGTAEAFF
DNA: TGCGCCAGCAGCTTGCGTTTCTCCCAGGGAGGAACAGCTGAAGCTTTCTTT

size: .
V: TRBV5-4
D: .
J: TRBJ2-1
CDR3: CASSRGAGAGDEQFF
DNA: TGTGCCAGCAGCCGAGGGGCAGGGGCGGGGGATGAGCAGTTCTTC

size: .
V: TRBV14
D: TRBD1
J: TRBJ1-2
CDR3: CASSSGQGAYGYTF
DNA: TGTGCCAGCAGCTCAGGACAGGGCGCCTATGGCTACACCTTC

size: .
V: TRBV6-5
D: TRBD1
J: TRBJ1-2
CDR3: CASSLRQGLGGYTF
DNA: TGTGCCAGCAGTTTGCGACAGGGCCTCGGTGGCTACACCTTC

size: .
V: TRBV14
D: .
J: TRBJ1-4
CDR3: CASSQGSSQGRDEKLFF
DNA: TGTGCCAGCAGCCAAGGAAGTAGTCAGGGAAGGGATGAAAAACTGTTTTTT

size: .
V: TRBV7-2
D: TRBD1
J: TRBJ2-7
CDR3: CASSFRDRTYEQYF
DNA: TGTGCCAGCAGCTTCCGGGACAGGACCTACGAGCAGTACTTC

size: .
V: TRBV10-1
D: .
J: TRBJ1-5
CDR3: CASSQALNQPQHF
DNA: TGCGCCAGCAGTCAAGCCCTGAATCAGCCCCAGCATTTT

size: .
V: TRBV23-1
D: .
J: TRBJ1-1
CDR3: CASSPRGRKTEAFF
DNA: TGCGCCAGCAGTCCCCGAGGGAGAAAGACTGAAGCTTTCTTT

size: .
V: TRBV27
D: .
J: TRBJ2-4
CDR3: CASSPRTGGKGGNIQYF
DNA: TGTGCCAGCAGTCCGAGGACAGGAGGGAAAGGCGGAAACATTCAGTACTTC

size: .
V: TRBV6-5
D: .
J: TRBJ1-2
CDR3: CASSSYLTGNYGYTF
DNA: TGTGCCAGCAGTTCCTACCTGACAGGCAACTATGGCTACACCTTC

size: .
V: TRBV5-6
D: TRBD1
J: TRBJ1-1
CDR3: CASRDRRYLNTEAFF
DNA: TGTGCCAGCCGGGACAGGCGATATTTGAACACTGAAGCTTTCTTT

size: .
V: TRBV7-9
D: .
J: TRBJ1-1
CDR3: CASRSSGEGTTEAFF
DNA: TGTGCCAGCAGGTCCTCGGGGGAGGGGACGACTGAAGCTTTCTTT

size: .
V: TRBV15
D: .
J: TRBJ1-3
CDR3: CATSPRRLGNTIYF
DNA: TGTGCCACCAGCCCCCGGAGACTTGGAAACACCATATATTTT

size: .
V: TRBV10-3
D: TRBD1
J: TRBJ1-1
CDR3: CAISVDRVGTEAFF
DNA: TGTGCCATCAGTGTAGACAGGGTAGGCACTGAAGCTTTCTTT